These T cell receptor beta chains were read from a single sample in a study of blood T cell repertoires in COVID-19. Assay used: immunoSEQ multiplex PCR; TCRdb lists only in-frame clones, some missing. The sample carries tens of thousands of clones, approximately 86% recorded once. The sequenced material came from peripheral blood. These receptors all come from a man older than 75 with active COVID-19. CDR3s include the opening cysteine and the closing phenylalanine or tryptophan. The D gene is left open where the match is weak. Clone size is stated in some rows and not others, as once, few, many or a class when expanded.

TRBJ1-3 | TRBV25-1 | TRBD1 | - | TGTGCCAGCGAAGAACGGGACAGGGGACCTTGGTCTGGAAACACCATATATTTT | CASEERDRGPWSGNTIYF
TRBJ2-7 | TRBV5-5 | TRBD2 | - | TGTGCCAGCAGCCTGACTAGCTTGAGCTCCTACGAGCAGTACTTC | CASSLTSLSSYEQYF
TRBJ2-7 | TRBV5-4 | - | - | TGTGCCATTACACCCCTCCGGGGCGAGCAGTACTTC | CAITPLRGEQYF
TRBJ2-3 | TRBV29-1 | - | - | TGCAGCGTCTCACGTAGCGGAACCGCCACAGATACGCAGTATTTT | CSVSRSGTATDTQYF
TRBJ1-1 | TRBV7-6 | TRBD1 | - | TGTGCCAGCAGCCCCGGGACAGGGGGGCTGAACACTGAAGCTTTCTTT | CASSPGTGGLNTEAFF
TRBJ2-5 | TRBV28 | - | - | TGTGCCAGCAGTCGAGAGACCCAGTACTTC | CASSRETQYF
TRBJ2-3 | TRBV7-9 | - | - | TGTGCCAGCAGCCAGGGGAACGGCGGGCGCACAGATACGCAGTATTTT | CASSQGNGGRTDTQYF
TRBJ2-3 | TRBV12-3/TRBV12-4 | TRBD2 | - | TGTGCCAGCAGTTTTCGGGAGGGGGATACGAAGTATTTT | CASSFREGDTKYF
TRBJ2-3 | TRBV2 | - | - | TGTGCCAGCAGTCAAGAGCGGATTAGCACAGATACGCAGTATTTT | CASSQERISTDTQYF
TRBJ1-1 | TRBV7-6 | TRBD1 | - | TGTGCCAGCAGCTTTTGGACAGGGGAGGACACTGAAGCTTTCTTT | CASSFWTGEDTEAFF
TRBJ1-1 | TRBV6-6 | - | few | TGTGCCAGCAGTTACTCGAACATAGCTTTCTTT | CASSYSNIAFF
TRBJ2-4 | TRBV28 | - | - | TGTGCCAGCACGGCTGTCAGGGTTCAAAACATTCAGTACTTC | CASTAVRVQNIQYF